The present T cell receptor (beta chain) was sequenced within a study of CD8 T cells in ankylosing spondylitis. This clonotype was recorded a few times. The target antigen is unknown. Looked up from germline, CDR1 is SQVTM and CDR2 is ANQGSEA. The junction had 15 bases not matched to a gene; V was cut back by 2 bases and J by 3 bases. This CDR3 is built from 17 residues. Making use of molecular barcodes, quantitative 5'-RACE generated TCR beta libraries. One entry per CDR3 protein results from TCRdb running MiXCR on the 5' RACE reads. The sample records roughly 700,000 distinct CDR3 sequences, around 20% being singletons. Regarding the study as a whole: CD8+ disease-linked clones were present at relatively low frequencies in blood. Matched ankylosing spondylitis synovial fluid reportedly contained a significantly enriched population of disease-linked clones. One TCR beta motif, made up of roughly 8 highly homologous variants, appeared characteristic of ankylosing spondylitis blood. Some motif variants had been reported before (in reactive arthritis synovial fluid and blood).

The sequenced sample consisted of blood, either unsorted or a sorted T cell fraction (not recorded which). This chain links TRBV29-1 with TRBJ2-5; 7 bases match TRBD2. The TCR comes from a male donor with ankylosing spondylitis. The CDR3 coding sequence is TGCAGCGTTGAACTCAACTTTGGGGAGGGGACCAAAGAGACCCAGTACTTC. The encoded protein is CSVELNFGEGTKETQYF.